This note documents a single TCR beta chain sequence. What it binds is not known. These data come from a study of T cell responses to AZD1222 COVID-19 vaccine. At the level of the study: Pooling covered second doses at about 4 or about 12 weeks.

Overall study results and limits: Just six or seven AZD1222 recipients tested seropositive at baseline.

The CDR3 spans 15 residues. CDR1 SGHTA and CDR2 FQGNSA come from the germline V gene. J gave up 9 bases and V 1 base, and 4 bases lay outside the gene matches. Method: immunoSEQ multiplex PCR; TCRdb's copy keeps in-frame clones and lacks some. The profile shows about 180,000 clones, 85% to 90% of them singletons. This chain connects TRBV7-2 to TRBJ2-1; 12 nucleotides line up with TRBD2. The TCR sequence derives from an adult in good health. The specimen was peripheral blood, collected on day 0 of AZD1222 vaccination. Here the CDR3 reads CASSLGRLAGVEQFF. DNA for the CDR3: TGTGCCAGCAGCTTAGGCAGACTAGCGGGGGTTGAGCAGTTCTTC.